The clone carrying this T cell receptor (beta chain) was recorded many times. Its antigen is still unknown. Amplified TCR beta CDR3 regions came from RNA transcripts. Carried out on the TCR CDR3, a first-round RT-PCR used the HTBI primer set. TCRdb processed the multiplex PCR reads anew with MiXCR; each CDR3 protein has one entry. The top ten hold about 30% of the sample, which has around 300,000 distinct CDR3 sequences, 25% to 30% seen once. Aged 18 to 65, the patients had hyperthyroidism that was newly diagnosed and had lasted under 2 months. Fresh peripheral blood, around 9.3 ml of it, supplied the PBMCs. The sample comes from a study of T cells in Graves' hyperthyroidism and ophthalmopathy. Per germline, CDR1 MNHNS and CDR2 SASEGT. There are 17 residues in the CDR3. V lost 6 bases to trimming and J lost 3 bases; unmatched junction nucleotides: 12. Findings and limits, study-wide: Ophthalmopathy could be told apart from stable hyperthyroidism with a 13 V-J model.

The specimen was blood. This clonotype was sampled from a man aged 40-49 years with Graves' hyperthyroidism that later progressed to Graves' ophthalmopathy. The J gene is TRBJ2-5, the V gene TRBV6-1; 11 bases map to TRBD2. CDR3 DNA: TGTGCCAGCAGCCCCCCCGGGGCTAGCGGGAGGAAAGAGACCCAGTACTTC. Its protein product is CASSPPGASGRKETQYF.